This T cell receptor (beta chain) comes out of a study of T cell responses to AZD1222 COVID-19 vaccine. At the level of the study: Recipients boosted at about 4 weeks or about 12 weeks are pooled.

The count of this clone is one. Its antigen is unidentified. The assay was immunoSEQ multiplex PCR, and TCRdb's table has in-frame clones only and misses some. The sample carries fewer than 150,000 clones, roughly 93% recorded once. General study points: Dominant CD4 TCR responses targeted spike regions 160-218 and 743-854. The donors showed a predominance of white British ancestry and of females, with possible underestimation of clonal diversity. Unmutated variant regions reportedly attract nearly half of all spike-specific TCRs.

This clonotype originated in an adult in good health. Material: peripheral blood, obtained on day 0 of AZD1222 vaccination.

CDR3 sequence: CASSDLPEGGGLREKLFF. The DNA of the CDR3 is TGTGCCAGCAGTGATCTGCCCGAGGGGGGCGGTCTTCGGGAAAAACTGTTTTTT. The J gene is TRBJ1-4, the V gene TRBV6-1; possibly TRBD1 for D (6 bases). CDR3 length: 18 residues. Trimming stripped 3 bases from V and 8 bases from J, with 25 bases between. Germline V gene data show CDR1 as MNHNS and CDR2 as SASEGT.